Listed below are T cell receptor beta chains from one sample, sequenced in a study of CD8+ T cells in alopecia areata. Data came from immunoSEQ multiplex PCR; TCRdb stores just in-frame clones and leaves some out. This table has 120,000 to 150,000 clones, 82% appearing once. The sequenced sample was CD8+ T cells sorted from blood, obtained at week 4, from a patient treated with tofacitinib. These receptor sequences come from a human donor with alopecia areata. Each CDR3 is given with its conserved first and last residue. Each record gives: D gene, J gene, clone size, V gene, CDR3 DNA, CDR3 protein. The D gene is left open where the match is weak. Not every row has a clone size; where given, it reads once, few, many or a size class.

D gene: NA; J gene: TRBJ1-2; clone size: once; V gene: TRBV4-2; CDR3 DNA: TGTGCCAGCAGCCAAGAGTCGACTTTAGGGGCAGGGGGCTACACCTTC; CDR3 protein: CASSQESTLGAGGYTF
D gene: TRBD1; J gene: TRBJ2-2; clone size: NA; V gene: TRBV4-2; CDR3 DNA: TGTGCCAGCAGCCAAGCCGCCGGACAGGGTGGCGGCACCGGGGAGCTGTTTTTT; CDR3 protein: CASSQAAGQGGGTGELFF
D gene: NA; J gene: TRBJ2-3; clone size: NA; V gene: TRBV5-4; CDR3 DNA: TGTGCCAGCATCTTACCCTCTAGCACAGATACGCAGTATTTT; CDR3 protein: CASILPSSTDTQYF
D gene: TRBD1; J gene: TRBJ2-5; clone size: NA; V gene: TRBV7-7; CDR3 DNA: TGTGCTAGCAGCTTAGGACAGGGGCCCTTCGAAGAGACCCAGTACTTC; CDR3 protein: CASSLGQGPFEETQYF
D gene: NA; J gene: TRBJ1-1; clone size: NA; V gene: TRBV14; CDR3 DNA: TGTGCCAGCAGCCCACTTGAAAGAGAATTGAACACTGAAGCTTTCTTT; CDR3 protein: CASSPLERELNTEAFF
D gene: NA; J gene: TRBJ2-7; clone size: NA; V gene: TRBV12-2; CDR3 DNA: TGTGCAAGTCGCTTAGCAAGGGACAGGAGGTTGGTCTACGAGCAGTACTTC; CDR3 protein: CASRLARDRRLVYEQYF
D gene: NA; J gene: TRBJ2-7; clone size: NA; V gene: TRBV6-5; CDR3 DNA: TGTGCCAGCAGTTACTCGAATGGGCCATCCTACGAGCAGTACTTC; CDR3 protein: CASSYSNGPSYEQYF
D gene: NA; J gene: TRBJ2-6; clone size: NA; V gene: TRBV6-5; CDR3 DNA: TGTGCCAGCAGTTACGTGGGGCCGGGGGCCAACGTCCTGACTTTC; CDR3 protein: CASSYVGPGANVLTF
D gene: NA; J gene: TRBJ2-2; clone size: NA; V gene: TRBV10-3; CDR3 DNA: TGTGCCATCAGTGAGGGGACACCGAACACCGGGGAGCTGTTTTTT; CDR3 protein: CAISEGTPNTGELFF
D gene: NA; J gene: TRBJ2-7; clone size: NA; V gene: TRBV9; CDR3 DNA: TGTGCCAGCAGCCCCAGTCCCTACGAGCAGTACTTC; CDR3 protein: CASSPSPYEQYF
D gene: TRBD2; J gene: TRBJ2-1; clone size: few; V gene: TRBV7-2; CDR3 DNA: TGTGCCAGCAGCCTCCGGCTAGCGGGGGGGCCAGGGTACAATGAGCAGTTCTTC; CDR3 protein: CASSLRLAGGPGYNEQFF
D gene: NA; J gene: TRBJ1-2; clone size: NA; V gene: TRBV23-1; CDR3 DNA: TGCGCCAGCAGGCAAACGGAGGGGGTACTTTCTAACTATGGCTACACCTTC; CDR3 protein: CASRQTEGVLSNYGYTF
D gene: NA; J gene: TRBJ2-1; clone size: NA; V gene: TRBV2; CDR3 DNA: TGTGCCATTCCGGACCCAGGGTTCCCCTACAATGAGCAGTTCTTC; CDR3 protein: CAIPDPGFPYNEQFF
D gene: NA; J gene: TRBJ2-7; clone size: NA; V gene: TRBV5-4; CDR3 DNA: TGTGCCAGCAGCTCCCGGGACTCCTACGAGCAGTACTTC; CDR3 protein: CASSSRDSYEQYF
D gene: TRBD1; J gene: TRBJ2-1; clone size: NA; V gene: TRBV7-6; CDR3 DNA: TGTGCCAGCAGCTTCCGGACAGGCCCCGACAATGAGCAGTTCTTC; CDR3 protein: CASSFRTGPDNEQFF
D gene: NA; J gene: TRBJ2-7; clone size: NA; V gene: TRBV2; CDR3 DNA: TGTGCCAGCAGTCCGGACAACTACGAGCAGTACTTC; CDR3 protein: CASSPDNYEQYF
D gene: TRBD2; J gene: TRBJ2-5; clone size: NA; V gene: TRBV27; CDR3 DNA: TGTGCCAGCCTTAGCGGGGGGGCGGAGACCCAGTACTTC; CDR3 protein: CASLSGGAETQYF
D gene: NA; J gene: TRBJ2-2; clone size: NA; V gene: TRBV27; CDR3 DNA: TGTGCCAGCAAGGTGGGGGGCCCCGGGGAGCTGTTTTTT; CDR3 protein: CASKVGGPGELFF
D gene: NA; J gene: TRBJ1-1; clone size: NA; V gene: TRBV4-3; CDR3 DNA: TGCGCCAGCAGCCTCTCCGACGTTAACACTGAAGCTTTCTTT; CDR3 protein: CASSLSDVNTEAFF
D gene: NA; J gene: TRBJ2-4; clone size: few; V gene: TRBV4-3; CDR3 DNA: TGCGCCAGCAGCCAAGATCGGGCAGCTAAAAACATTCAGTACTTC; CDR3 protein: CASSQDRAAKNIQYF
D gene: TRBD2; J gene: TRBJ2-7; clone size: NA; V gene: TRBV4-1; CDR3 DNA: TGCGCCAGCAGCCCCGCTAGCGGAACCTCCTACGAGCAGTACTTC; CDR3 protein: CASSPASGTSYEQYF
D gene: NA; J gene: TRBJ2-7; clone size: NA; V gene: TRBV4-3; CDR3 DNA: TGCGCCAGCAGCCAGTACTCGGGACCCTACGAGCAGTACTTC; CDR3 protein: CASSQYSGPYEQYF
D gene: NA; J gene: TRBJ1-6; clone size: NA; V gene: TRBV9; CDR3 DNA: TGTGCCAGCAGCGTAGGGGGTTCACCCCTCCACTTT; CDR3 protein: CASSVGGSPLHF
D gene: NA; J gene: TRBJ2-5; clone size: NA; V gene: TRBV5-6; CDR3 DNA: TGTGCCAGCCGTTTTTGGGGCGGCGGGCAAGAGACCCAGTACTTC; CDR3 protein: CASRFWGGGQETQYF
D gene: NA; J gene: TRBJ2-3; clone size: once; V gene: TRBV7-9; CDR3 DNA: TGTGCCAGCAGCCCCGAGCTCGTGCCCGAAGATACGCAGTATTTT; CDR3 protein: CASSPELVPEDTQYF
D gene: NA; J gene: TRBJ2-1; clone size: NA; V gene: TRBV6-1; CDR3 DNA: TGTGCCAGCAGTGGGGGGCTAGCGGCCTACAATGAGCAGTTCTTC; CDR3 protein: CASSGGLAAYNEQFF
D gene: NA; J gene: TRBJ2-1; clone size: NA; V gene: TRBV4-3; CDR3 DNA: TGCGCCAGCAGCCAAGAGGCTAGCGCCAATGAGCAGTTCTTC; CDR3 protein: CASSQEASANEQFF
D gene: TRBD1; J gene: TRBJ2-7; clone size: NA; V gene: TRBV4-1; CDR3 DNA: TGCGCCAGCAGCCAAGTAAGGGGAGGACAGGGGCTATACGAGCAGTACTTC; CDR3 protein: CASSQVRGGQGLYEQYF
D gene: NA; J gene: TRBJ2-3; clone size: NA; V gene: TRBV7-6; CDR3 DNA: TGTGCCAGCAGTCTTGGCGGGGGCCCCGGGGATACGCAGTATTTT; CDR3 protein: CASSLGGGPGDTQYF
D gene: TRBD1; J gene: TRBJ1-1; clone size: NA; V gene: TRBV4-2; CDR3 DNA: TGTGCCAGCAGCCAAGATTTAGGCAGGGGGGGGACTGAAGCTTTCTTT; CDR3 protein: CASSQDLGRGGTEAFF
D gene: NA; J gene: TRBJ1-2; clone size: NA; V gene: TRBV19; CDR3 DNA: TGTGCCAGTAGTGCTAGCGGACGCATCTATGGCTACACCTTC; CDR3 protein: CASSASGRIYGYTF
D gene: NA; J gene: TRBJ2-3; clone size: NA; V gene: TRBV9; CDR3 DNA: TGTGCCAGCAGCGTAGGGCCAGATACGCAGTATTTT; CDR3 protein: CASSVGPDTQYF
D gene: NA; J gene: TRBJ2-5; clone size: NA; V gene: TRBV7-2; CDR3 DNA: TGTGCCAGCAGCCCCAAACCCGGTGCTGTGAGGGGAGAGACCCAGTACTTC; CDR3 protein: CASSPKPGAVRGETQYF
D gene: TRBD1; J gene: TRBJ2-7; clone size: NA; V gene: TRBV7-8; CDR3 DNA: TGTGCCAGCAGCCCCAGGGGACAGGGTAACTACGAGCAGTACTTC; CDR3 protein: CASSPRGQGNYEQYF
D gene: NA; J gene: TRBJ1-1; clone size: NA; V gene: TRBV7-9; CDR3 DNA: TGTGCCAGCCGCCTGCGGGGGGCGAACACTGAAGCTTTCTTT; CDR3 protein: CASRLRGANTEAFF
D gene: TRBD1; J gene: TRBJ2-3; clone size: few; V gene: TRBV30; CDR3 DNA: TGTGCCTGGAGTGTACTGACAGGGGTCACGGGAGATACGCAGTATTTT; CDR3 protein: CAWSVLTGVTGDTQYF
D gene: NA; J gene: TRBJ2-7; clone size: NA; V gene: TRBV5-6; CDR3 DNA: TGTGCCAGCAGCTTGGGCTTTGGAACCTACGAGCAGTACTTC; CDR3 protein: CASSLGFGTYEQYF
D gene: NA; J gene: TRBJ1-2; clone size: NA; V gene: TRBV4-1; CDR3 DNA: TGCGCCAGCAGCCTTTCCGGACACGATAACTATGGCTACACCTTC; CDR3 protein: CASSLSGHDNYGYTF
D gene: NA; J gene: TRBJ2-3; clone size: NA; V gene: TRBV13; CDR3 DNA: TGTGCCAGCCGCGGAGGGCTAGATACGCAGTATTTT; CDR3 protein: CASRGGLDTQYF
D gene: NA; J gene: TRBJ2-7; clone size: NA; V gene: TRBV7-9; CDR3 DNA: TGTGCCAGCAGCTTAGGAGTGGGCGAGCAGTACTTC; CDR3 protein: CASSLGVGEQYF
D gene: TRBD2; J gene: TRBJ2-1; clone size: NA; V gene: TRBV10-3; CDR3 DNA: TGTGCCATCAGTGGACTAGCGGGTAAAAACGGTGAGCAGTTCTTC; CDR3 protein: CAISGLAGKNGEQFF
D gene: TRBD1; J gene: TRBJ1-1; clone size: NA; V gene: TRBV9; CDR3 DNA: TGTGCCAGCAGCGTGACAGGGACGAACACTGAAGCTTTCTTT; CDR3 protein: CASSVTGTNTEAFF
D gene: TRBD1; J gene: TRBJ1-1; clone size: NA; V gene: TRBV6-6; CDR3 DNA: TGTGCCAGCAGTCCGGACAGGGTTGAAGCTTTCTTT; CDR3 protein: CASSPDRVEAFF
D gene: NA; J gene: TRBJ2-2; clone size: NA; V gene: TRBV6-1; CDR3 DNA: TGTGCCAGCAGTGAATTTGCTTCGGGGACCGGGGAGCTGTTTTTT; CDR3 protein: CASSEFASGTGELFF
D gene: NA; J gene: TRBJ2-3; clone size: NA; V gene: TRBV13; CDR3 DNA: TGTGCCAGCAGCTTAGGCTACACAGATACGCAGTATTTT; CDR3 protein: CASSLGYTDTQYF
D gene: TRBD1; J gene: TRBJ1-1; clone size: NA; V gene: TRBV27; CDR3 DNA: TGTGCCAGCACCAGACAGGGACCGAACACTGAAGCTTTCTTT; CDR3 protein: CASTRQGPNTEAFF